This TCR beta chain was sequenced for a study of blood T cells in healthy people across ages. The second PCR ran roughly 7 to 12 cycles with a sample-barcoded 5' primer and J-beta primers. MiXCR, applied by TCRdb to the 5' RACE reads, yields one record per CDR3 protein. The table records approximately 1,700,000 distinct CDR3 sequences, 39% of them present only once. With respect to this clonotype: At one boundary the junction diverges from the germline segment, which might be a read error.

They isolated at least 7 million PBMCs from each sample. CDR3 length: 15 residues. Germline CDR1 SGHRS, CDR2 YFSETQ. This receptor was obtained from a human donor in good health. The sequencing sample was made of blood. V and J are TRBV5-1 and TRBJ1-2, with TRBD1 as a possible D gene (5 bases). The CDR3 here is CASSRQTGGDYGYTF. As DNA, the CDR3 is TGCGCCAGCAGTCGCCAAACGGGGGGAGACTATGGTTACACCTTC.